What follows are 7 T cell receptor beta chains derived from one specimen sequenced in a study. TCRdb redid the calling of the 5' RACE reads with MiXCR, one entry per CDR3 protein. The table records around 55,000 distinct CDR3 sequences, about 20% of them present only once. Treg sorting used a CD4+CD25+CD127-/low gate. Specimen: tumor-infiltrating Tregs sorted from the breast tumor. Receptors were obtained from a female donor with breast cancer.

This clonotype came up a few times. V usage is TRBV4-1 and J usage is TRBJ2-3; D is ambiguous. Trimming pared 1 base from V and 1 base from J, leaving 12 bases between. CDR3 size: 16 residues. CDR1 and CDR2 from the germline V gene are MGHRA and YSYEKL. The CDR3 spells CASSQGSDPGTDTQYF. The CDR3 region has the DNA TGCGCCAGCAGCCAAGGCAGTGACCCGGGCACAGATACGCAGTATTTT.

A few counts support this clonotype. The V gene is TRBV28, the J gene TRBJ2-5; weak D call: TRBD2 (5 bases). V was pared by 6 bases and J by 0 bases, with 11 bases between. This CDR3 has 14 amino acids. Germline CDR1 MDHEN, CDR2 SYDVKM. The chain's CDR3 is CASSLGSYQETQYF. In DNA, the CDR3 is TGTGCCAGCAGCTTAGGGAGTTACCAAGAGACCCAGTACTTC.

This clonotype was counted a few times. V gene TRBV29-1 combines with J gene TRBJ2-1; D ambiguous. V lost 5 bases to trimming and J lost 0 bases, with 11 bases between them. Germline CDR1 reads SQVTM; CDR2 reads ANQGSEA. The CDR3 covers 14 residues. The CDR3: CSVYSRTSYNEQFF. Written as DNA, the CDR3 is TGCAGCGTTTACAGCCGTACCTCCTACAATGAGCAGTTCTTC.

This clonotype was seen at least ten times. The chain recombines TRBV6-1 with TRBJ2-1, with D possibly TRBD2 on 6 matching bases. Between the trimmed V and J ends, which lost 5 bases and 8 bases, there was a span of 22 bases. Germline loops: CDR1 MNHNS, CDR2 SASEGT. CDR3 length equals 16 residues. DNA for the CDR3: TGTGCCAGCAGTCCCTTTGGGGGGAGTCAGCATTATGAGCAGTTCTTC. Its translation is CASSPFGGSQHYEQFF.

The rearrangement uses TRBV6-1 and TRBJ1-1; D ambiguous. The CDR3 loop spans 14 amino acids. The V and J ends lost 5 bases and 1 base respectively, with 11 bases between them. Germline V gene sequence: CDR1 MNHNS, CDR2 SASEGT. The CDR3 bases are TGTGCCAGCAGTAAACCGGACCGGAACACTGAAGCTTTCTTT. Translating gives CASSKPDRNTEAFF.

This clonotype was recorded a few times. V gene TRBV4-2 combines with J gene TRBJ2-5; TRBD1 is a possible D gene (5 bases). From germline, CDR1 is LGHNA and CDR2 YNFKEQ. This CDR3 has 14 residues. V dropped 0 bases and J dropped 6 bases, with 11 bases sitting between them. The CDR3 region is CASSQDDQGQTQYF. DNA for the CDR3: TGTGCCAGCAGCCAAGATGATCAGGGCCAGACCCAGTACTTC.

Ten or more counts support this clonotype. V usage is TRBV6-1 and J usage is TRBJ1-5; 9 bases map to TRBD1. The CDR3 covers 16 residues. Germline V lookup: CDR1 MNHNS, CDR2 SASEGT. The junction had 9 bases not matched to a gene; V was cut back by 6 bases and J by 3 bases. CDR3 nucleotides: TGTGCCAGCAGACCCTCCGGGACAGGGTACAATCAGCCCCAGCATTTT. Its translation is CASRPSGTGYNQPQHF.